This TCR beta chain came from a study of graft-versus-host responses after intestinal transplantation. Study results and caveats: Declining HvG levels early post-transplant were linked to peak circulating GvH clone levels.

The data were produced by immunoSEQ multiplex PCR, yet TCRdb's version contains in-frame clones alone and is incomplete. Seen here are approximately 58,000 clones, about 90% observed once, and the top ten hold 2.7%. In regard to this clone: Its specificity is not known.

Germline CDR1 ENHRY, CDR2 SYGVKD. This CDR3 spans 15 amino acids. Trimming took off 0 bases at V and 1 base at J, with 4 bases between the two ends. The specimen comprised PBMCs, sampled 118 to 130 days after intestinal transplantation. The sequence was obtained from a human patient who received an intestinal transplant, so some T cells may come from the graft donor. V usage is TRBV10-3 and J usage is TRBJ2-6; D not certain. CDR3 sequence: CAISESRSGANVLTF. In DNA form, the CDR3 reads TGTGCCATCAGTGAGTCTCGATCTGGGGCCAACGTCCTGACTTTC.